The 29 T cell receptor beta chains below all came from one sample that was sequenced in a study of T cells in Graves' hyperthyroidism and ophthalmopathy. It was RNA transcripts that yielded the amplified TCR beta CDR3 regions. The TCR CDR3 was amplified in a first-round RT-PCR using the HTBI primer set. MiXCR was run by TCRdb on the multiplex PCR reads, yielding one entry per CDR3 protein. The sample contains approximately 690,000 distinct CDR3 sequences, roughly 20% of which appear only once. The sequenced sample was blood. The source is a man aged 25 to 45 with Graves' ophthalmopathy.

V gene TRBV4-3 combines with J gene TRBJ2-7; 7 bases align to TRBD2. CDR3 size: 16 residues. V shed 0 bases, J shed 2 bases, and the junction held 7 bases outside the gene matches. Germline V lookup: CDR1 LGHNA, CDR2 YSLEER. The CDR3 protein is CASSQEWGGGTYEQYF. CDR3 bases: TGCGCCAGCAGCCAAGAATGGGGGGGTGGTACCTACGAGCAGTACTTC.

This clonotype has ten or more counts. V gene TRBV5-1 combines with J gene TRBJ1-1; D possibly corresponds to TRBD1 (6 bases). This CDR3 is 13 amino acids long. In germline, CDR1 is SGHRS, CDR2 YFSETQ. Between the trimmed V and J ends, which lost 4 bases and 6 bases, there was a span of 13 bases. The CDR3 DNA follows: TGCGCCAGCAGCGGTGGACAGAGCGCTGAAGCTTTCTTT. It is translated as CASSGGQSAEAFF.

This chain links TRBV30 with TRBJ2-7, with 7 bases lining up with TRBD2. V was clipped by 3 bases and J by 2 bases; unmatched bases: 7. Looked up from germline, CDR1 is GTSNPN and CDR2 is SVGIG (reference sequence). This CDR3 region has 14 residues. DNA for the CDR3: TGTGCCTGGAGACCCCAGCGGGACCCCTACGAGCAGTACTTC. It is translated as CAWRPQRDPYEQYF.

This clonotype turned up a few times. The chain employs TRBV2 and TRBJ2-1; 10 nucleotides match TRBD2. V lost 4 bases, J lost 9 bases, and 6 bases stayed unmatched. This CDR3 has 14 residues. From germline, CDR1 is SNHLY and CDR2 FYNNEI. The DNA for the CDR3 is TGTGCCAGCAGTGCCCTAGCGGGAGCCGGTGAGCAGTTCTTC. Protein product: CASSALAGAGEQFF.

The rearrangement uses TRBV10-2 and TRBJ2-7; D might be TRBD1 or TRBD2, each matching 5 bases. CDR1 is WSHSY, CDR2 SAAADI, per germline. V was clipped by 0 bases and J by 3 bases, with 12 bases between them. The CDR3 extends over 15 amino acids. DNA of the CDR3: TGCGCCAGCAGTGAGTCGGGGGACGGCAACTACGAGCAGTACTTC. It encodes CASSESGDGNYEQYF.

This clonotype has a count of ten or more. V usage is TRBV12-3 or TRBV12-4 and J usage is TRBJ1-5; D is perhaps TRBD1 (6 bases). V was shortened by 7 bases and J by 2 bases, with 12 bases between the two germline ends. The CDR3 is 14 residues long. The CDR3 spells CASTRPGGNQPQHF. The CDR3 DNA sequence: TGTGCCAGCACCCGACCAGGGGGCAATCAGCCCCAGCATTTT.

Here the CDR3 DNA reads TGTGCCAGCAGCCCACAGAGAGACACCGGGGAGCTGTTTTTT. Its translation: CASSPQRDTGELFF. The chain joins TRBV7-9 to TRBJ2-2; D call uncertain. Trimming took 5 bases from V and 3 from J, leaving 10 bases between them. Germline loops: CDR1 SEHNR, CDR2 FQNEAQ (reference sequence). The CDR3 is made up of 14 amino acids.

This clonotype appeared a few times. The chain carries TRBV6-1 and TRBJ1-2; no clear D. The germline V gene has CDR1 MNHNS and CDR2 SASEGT. Deletions cut 2 bases from V and 8 bases from J, with 15 bases between. The CDR3 runs 14 residues. In DNA, the CDR3 is TGTGCCAGCAGTGAATTCGGTCTAGGCGGGGGCTACACCTTC. This sequence encodes CASSEFGLGGGYTF.

This clonotype has ten or more counts. The chain is built from TRBV24-1 and TRBJ2-1, with D possibly being TRBD2 (7 bases). Germline CDR1 reads KGHDR; CDR2 reads SFDVKD. Between the trimmed V and J ends, which lost 8 bases and 5 bases, there was a span of 12 bases. This CDR3 comprises 13 residues. The CDR3 is CATTGGRHNEQFF. DNA of the CDR3: TGTGCCACCACCGGGGGGCGGCACAATGAGCAGTTCTTC.

This clonotype turned up a few times. The DNA of the CDR3 is TGTGCCAGTACCCCGTCGAGACAGGCAGATGGCTACACCTTC. Translating it yields CASTPSRQADGYTF. The rearrangement joins TRBV19 to TRBJ1-2; possible D gene TRBD1, 6 bases. From germline, CDR1 is LNHDA and CDR2 SQIVND (reference sequence). Between the trimmed V and J ends, which lost 7 bases and 6 bases, there was a span of 18 bases. This CDR3 comprises 14 residues.

The chain joins TRBV12-3 or TRBV12-4 to TRBJ2-7; D is unclear. V was trimmed by 0 bases and J by 0 bases, leaving 9 bases between them. The CDR3 contains 15 residues. This CDR3 reads CASSLASIASYEQYF. CDR3 nucleotide sequence: TGTGCCAGCAGTTTAGCTTCAATTGCCTCCTACGAGCAGTACTTC.

The chain has TRBV7-2 and TRBJ1-2; the match to TRBD1 covers 7 bases. This CDR3 region has 15 residues. Looked up from germline, CDR1 is SGHTA and CDR2 is FQGNSA. V gave up 6 bases and J gave up 5 bases; unmatched junction bases: 12. CDR3 sequence (DNA): TGTGCCAGCAGTTCTACAGGGGCGACTTTTTATGGCTACACCTTC. Translation: CASSSTGATFYGYTF.

In this sample, this clonotype turned up many times. This rearrangement joins TRBV27 to TRBJ1-6; no clear D gene. The CDR3 totals 13 residues. V dropped 5 bases and J dropped 9 bases, with 11 bases sitting between them. Germline V gene data show CDR1 as MNHEY and CDR2 as SMNVEV (reference sequence). CDR3 region: CASSPDAFSPLHF. In DNA form, the CDR3 reads TGTGCCAGCAGTCCAGACGCATTTTCACCCCTCCACTTT.

This clonotype has more than one count but fewer than ten. The V gene is TRBV7-9, the J gene TRBJ1-1, with a tentative D call TRBD1 (6 bases). The CDR3 consists of 17 residues. Germline V CDR1 and CDR2: SEHNR, FQNEAQ (reference sequence). V was clipped by 5 bases and J by 5 bases, with 24 bases between them. The chain's CDR3 is CASSPGGGQPGVTEAFF. The CDR3, as DNA: TGTGCCAGCAGCCCCGGTGGTGGACAGCCCGGGGTGACTGAAGCTTTCTTT.

This clonotype was found a few times. The rearrangement links TRBV7-6 to TRBJ2-2, with D maybe TRBD2 (5 bases). The CDR3 length is 15 residues. The V end lost 1 base, the J end lost 3 bases, and 9 bases lay between the germline ends. Germline CDR1 reads SGHVS; CDR2 reads FNYEAQ. For the CDR3, the DNA is TGTGCCAGCAGCTTAGGGAGCGGCTACACCGGGGAGCTGTTTTTT. Its translation is CASSLGSGYTGELFF.

The rearrangement links TRBV10-2 to TRBJ2-3, with TRBD2 identical over 8 bases. Unmatched junction bases numbered 5, after V lost 3 bases and J lost 3 bases. The germline CDR1 and CDR2 sequences are WSHSY and SAAADI. This CDR3 has 15 amino acids. DNA for the CDR3: TGCGCCAGCAGTGATGAGCGGGAGAGAACAGATACGCAGTATTTT. It is translated as CASSDERERTDTQYF.

This clonotype was picked up many times. The V gene is TRBV9, the J gene TRBJ1-6; the match to TRBD1 covers 9 bases. V lost 3 bases and J lost 10; bases outside the gene matches: 2. The CDR3 loop spans 13 amino acids. Germline assignment: CDR1 SGDLS and CDR2 YYNGEE. CDR3 region: CASSGDRGSPLHF. Written as DNA, the CDR3 is TGTGCCAGCAGCGGAGACAGGGGGTCACCCCTCCACTTT.

Regarding this clonotype: A read error is likely, as this CDR3 ends without the conserved phenylalanine or tryptophan. The chain is built from TRBV18 and TRBJ2-7; 8 nucleotides line up with TRBD1. V gave up 1 base and J gave up 2 bases; unmatched junction bases: 1. The CDR3 covers 14 residues. In germline, CDR1 is KGHSH, CDR2 LQKENI. CDR3: CASSPRTGTYEQYL. CDR3 nucleotides: TGTGCCAGCTCACCACGGACAGGGACCTACGAGCAGTACCTC.

This clonotype has at least ten counts. The genes are TRBV11-2 and TRBJ2-7, with D unresolved. Germline assignment: CDR1 SGHAT and CDR2 FQNNGV. The CDR3 length is 14 residues. Between the trimmed V and J ends, which lost 0 bases and 0 bases, there was a span of 6 bases. CDR3 sequence reads: CASSLDNASYEQYF. CDR3 in DNA: TGTGCCAGCAGCTTAGATAACGCCTCCTACGAGCAGTACTTC.

The DNA of the CDR3 is TGTGCCAGCCGTTCCGACTACAGGGGCTCTGGGGCCAACGTCCTGACTTTC. Translation gives CASRSDYRGSGANVLTF. V usage is TRBV6-1 and J usage is TRBJ2-6, with TRBD1 identical over 7 bases. In germline, CDR1 is MNHNS, CDR2 SASEGT. This CDR3 contains 17 residues. Trimming at V came to 8 bases and at J to 0 bases, leaving 10 bases not matched to a gene.

The chain uses TRBV2 and TRBJ1-2, with unresolved D. This CDR3 comprises 13 residues. V was trimmed by 3 bases and J by 4 bases, leaving 9 bases between them. CDR1 is SNHLY and CDR2 is FYNNEI in the germline V gene. The CDR3 DNA reads TGTGCCAGCAGTGATGGGGTTCTCTATGGCTACACCTTC. This sequence encodes CASSDGVLYGYTF.

J is TRBJ2-7 and V is TRBV5-4; D gene unclear. CDR1 and CDR2 from the germline V gene are SGHNT and YYREEE (reference sequence). This CDR3 is 13 amino acids long. V was pared by 2 bases and J by 2 bases, with 8 bases between. The CDR3 reads CASSFGVPYEQYF. The DNA of the CDR3 is TGTGCCAGCAGCTTTGGGGTTCCCTACGAGCAGTACTTC.

The gene calls are TRBV12-3 or TRBV12-4 and TRBJ2-5; D call uncertain. V was trimmed by 6 bases and J by 7 bases, leaving 15 bases between them. This CDR3 comprises 13 residues. The CDR3 DNA sequence: TGTGCCAGCAGCCAGGCCTCGGCTGGGACCCAGTACTTC. Translating gives CASSQASAGTQYF.

This clonotype was recorded many times. J is TRBJ2-7 and V is TRBV7-9; D may be TRBD1 (6 bases). Trimming pared 5 bases from V and 0 bases from J, leaving 11 bases between. Germline assignment: CDR1 SEHNR and CDR2 FQNEAQ (reference sequence). The CDR3 totals 14 residues. The CDR3 sequence: CASSPDRLSYEQYF. CDR3 coding DNA: TGTGCCAGCAGCCCTGACAGGCTCTCCTACGAGCAGTACTTC.

The rearrangement links TRBV13 to TRBJ2-1, with D maybe TRBD2 (6 bases). The CDR3 covers 14 residues. The V end was cut by 5 bases, the J end by 10 bases, with 18 bases between. CDR1 PRHDT and CDR2 FYEKMQ come from the germline V gene (reference sequence). CDR3 bases: TGTGCCAGCAGCGGCCGACTAGGCGACAGCGAGCAGTTCTTC. This sequence encodes CASSGRLGDSEQFF.

Comments on this clonotype: A much larger clone is a single base away; this may be a read error. This chain links TRBV7-2 with TRBJ2-1; D may be TRBD2 (6 bases). The CDR3 has 15 residues. Trimming took 1 base from V and 2 from J, leaving 9 bases between them. The germline gives CDR1 SGHTA, CDR2 FQGNSA. The CDR3: CASSLDGSPYNEQFF. In nucleotides, the CDR3 is TGTGCCAGCAGCTTAGACGGGAGCCCCTACAATGAGCAGTTCTTC.

This clonotype was recorded a few times. The chain employs TRBV6-1 and TRBJ2-7, with D possibly being TRBD2 (5 bases). V was clipped by 1 base and J by 5 bases, with 18 bases between them. This CDR3 is built from 16 residues. Looked up from germline, CDR1 is MNHNS and CDR2 is SASEGT. DNA for the CDR3: TGTGCCAGCAGTGAAGACACGGGGTCTGCTATTGACGAGCAGTACTTC. This gives the protein CASSEDTGSAIDEQYF.

This clonotype was counted only a few times. V gene TRBV15 combines with J gene TRBJ1-5; D is perhaps TRBD1 (5 bases). Germline CDR1 reads LNHNV; CDR2 reads YYDKDF (reference sequence). V was cut by 0 bases and J by 2 bases, with 8 bases left in between. CDR3 length equals 15 residues. CDR3 region: CATSRERGGNQPQHF. CDR3 nucleotide sequence: TGTGCCACCAGCAGAGAGAGAGGGGGCAATCAGCCCCAGCATTTT.

This clonotype was seen at least ten times. The chain uses TRBV11-2 and TRBJ2-5; D possibly corresponds to TRBD1 (6 bases). V was cut by 6 bases and J by 0 bases, with 8 bases left in between. CDR1 is SGHAT, CDR2 FQNNGV, per germline. There are 13 residues in the CDR3. CDR3 bases: TGTGCCAGCAGTTGGACAGACCAAGAGACCCAGTACTTC. Amino acids: CASSWTDQETQYF.